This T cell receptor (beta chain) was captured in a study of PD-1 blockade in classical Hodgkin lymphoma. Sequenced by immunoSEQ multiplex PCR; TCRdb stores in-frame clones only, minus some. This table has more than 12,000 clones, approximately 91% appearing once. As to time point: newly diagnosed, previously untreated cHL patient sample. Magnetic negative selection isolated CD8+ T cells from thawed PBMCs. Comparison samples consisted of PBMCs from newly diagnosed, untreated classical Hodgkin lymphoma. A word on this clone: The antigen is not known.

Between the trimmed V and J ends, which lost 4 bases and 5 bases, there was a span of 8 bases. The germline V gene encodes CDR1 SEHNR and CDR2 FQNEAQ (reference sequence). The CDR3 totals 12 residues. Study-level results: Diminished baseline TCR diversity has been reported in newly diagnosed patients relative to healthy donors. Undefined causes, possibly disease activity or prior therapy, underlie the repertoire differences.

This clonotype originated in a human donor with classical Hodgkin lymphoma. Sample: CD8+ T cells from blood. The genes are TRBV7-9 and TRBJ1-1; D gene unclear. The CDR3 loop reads CASSSKVTEAFF. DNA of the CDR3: TGTGCCAGCAGCTCCAAGGTAACTGAAGCTTTCTTT.